Each of the 29 T cell receptor beta chains below was sequenced from the same sample in a study of cytomegalovirus exposure and HLA in healthy donors. With 60 Vbeta and 13 Jbeta primers, the PCR was carried out. Assay: immunoSEQ multiplex PCR; the TCRdb copy retains only in-frame clones and omits some. The listing contains under 200,000 clones. The sequenced sample consisted of PBMCs. The source of these receptors is a man aged 25-45 years in good health and CMV-seronegative.

CDR3 protein: CASRADSNTGELFF. DNA of the CDR3: TGTGCCAGCAGAGCGGACTCGAACACCGGGGAGCTGTTTTTT. The J gene is TRBJ2-2, the V gene TRBV2, with D perhaps TRBD2 (5 bases). V dropped 6 bases and J dropped 0 bases, with 8 bases sitting between them. This CDR3 region has 14 residues. CDR1 and CDR2 (germline): SNHLY, FYNNEI.

A note on this clone: The DNA is omitted, as the CDR3 cannot be located on it reliably, and the CDR3 follows TCRdb's listing. This sequence joins TRBV18 and TRBJ2-2; TRBD2 is the table's D call and was not checked against the DNA. Germline values: CDR1 KGHSH, CDR2 LQKENI. The CDR3 has 14 residues if both end residues are counted. The CDR3 loop is CASSPPSGPGSCFF.

The J gene is TRBJ1-4, the V gene TRBV11-2; D remains unclear. The CDR3 spans 14 residues. Trimming took off 7 bases at V and 5 bases at J, with 14 bases between the two ends. Germline CDR1 SGHAT, CDR2 FQNNGV. CDR3 residues: CASTPVGGNEKLFF. CDR3 DNA: TGTGCCAGCACCCCAGTCGGAGGGAATGAAAAACTGTTTTTT.

The chain links TRBV7-9 to TRBJ2-7, with 7 bases matching TRBD2. The junction had 10 bases not matched to a gene; V was cut back by 5 bases and J by 0 bases. This CDR3 has 16 residues. Germline loops: CDR1 SEHNR, CDR2 FQNEAQ (reference sequence). For the CDR3, the DNA is TGTGCCAGCAGCACTCTAGCGGAGCAAGCCTCCTACGAGCAGTACTTC. Its protein is CASSTLAEQASYEQYF.

Here the CDR3 DNA reads TGTGCCAGCAGCCGGCCCGGGACAGGGAATGAAAAACTGTTTTTT. This encodes CASSRPGTGNEKLFF. V usage is TRBV11-2 and J usage is TRBJ1-4, with 9 bases fitting TRBD1. Germline V CDR1 and CDR2: SGHAT, FQNNGV. This CDR3 comprises 15 residues. V shed 5 bases, J shed 5 bases, and the junction held 6 bases outside the gene matches.

This chain connects TRBV9 to TRBJ2-7; possibly TRBD2 for D (5 bases). This CDR3 spans 13 amino acids. Germline CDR1 is SGDLS and CDR2 is YYNGEE. The ends were cut back, 0 bases at V and 3 bases at J, with 7 bases in the middle. The CDR3 loop is CASSVVEGYEQYF. CDR3 nucleotides: TGTGCCAGCAGCGTAGTAGAGGGCTACGAGCAGTACTTC.

The J gene is TRBJ1-1, the V gene TRBV4-2; D remains ambiguous. Germline-derived CDR1 and CDR2 are LGHNA and YNFKEQ. Trimming removed 0 bases from V and 3 bases from J, with 11 bases in between. This CDR3 contains 15 residues. CDR3 DNA: TGTGCCAGCAGCCAAGATGACCGGCGGGACACTGAAGCTTTCTTT. The encoded protein is CASSQDDRRDTEAFF.

The chain has TRBV4-2 and TRBJ2-7; unclear D gene. Germline assignment: CDR1 LGHNA and CDR2 YNFKEQ. The CDR3 consists of 14 residues. Trimming left V 0 bases short and J 3 bases short, with 9 bases between. For the CDR3, the DNA is TGTGCCAGCAGCCAAGATCGAGATTTCTACGAGCAGTACTTC. Its translation: CASSQDRDFYEQYF.

This chain connects TRBV27 to TRBJ1-1, with D tentatively TRBD1 (5 bases). The V gene lost 3 bases and the J gene lost 5 bases, with 13 bases spanning the gap. Germline CDR1 reads MNHEY; CDR2 reads SMNVEV (reference sequence). The CDR3 consists of 14 residues. This chain's CDR3 is CASSFYQGRTEAFF. The CDR3 DNA reads TGTGCCAGCAGTTTTTATCAGGGTCGGACTGAAGCTTTCTTT.

V is TRBV4-2 and J is TRBJ2-7; TRBD2 agrees at 9 bases. Germline V gives CDR1 LGHNA, CDR2 YNFKEQ. The CDR3 sequence is 16 residues long. The junction had 7 bases not matched to a gene; V was cut back by 1 base and J by 3 bases. The CDR3 bases are TGTGCCAGCAGCCAAGTCTTAGCGGGAGTTTACTACGAGCAGTACTTC. Protein sequence: CASSQVLAGVYYEQYF.

V usage is TRBV7-9 and J usage is TRBJ2-2; D is possibly TRBD1 (6 bases). The V gene lost 0 bases and the J gene lost 2 bases, with 10 bases spanning the gap. CDR3 length: 16 residues. Germline values: CDR1 SEHNR, CDR2 FQNEAQ (reference sequence). The CDR3 here is CASSLAGHTNTGELFF. DNA for the CDR3: TGTGCCAGCAGCTTAGCGGGACATACTAACACCGGGGAGCTGTTTTTT.

The chain is built from TRBV29-1 and TRBJ1-1; TRBD1 matches 7 bases. This CDR3 contains 11 residues. V lost 4 bases, J lost 9 bases, and 5 bases stayed unmatched. Germline lookup yields CDR1 SQVTM and CDR2 ANQGSEA. CDR3 loop: CSVGRQGKAFF. The CDR3 DNA reads as TGCAGCGTTGGGAGACAGGGAAAAGCTTTCTTT.

The chain joins TRBV9 to TRBJ1-2; 7 nucleotides agree with TRBD1. CDR1 is SGDLS, CDR2 YYNGEE, per germline. This CDR3 is built from 17 residues. V was clipped by 2 bases and J by 2 bases; unmatched bases: 12. CDR3 in DNA: TGTGCCAGCAGCGTTTCCCAGGGGGTAGGATCGAACTATGGCTACACCTTC. Its protein product is CASSVSQGVGSNYGYTF.

The V call is TRBV27, the J call TRBJ2-3; a possible D gene is TRBD2 (6 bases). The V gene lost 5 bases and the J gene lost 6 bases, with 18 bases spanning the gap. The germline gives CDR1 MNHEY, CDR2 SMNVEV (reference sequence). This CDR3 comprises 15 residues. CDR3 protein: CASSPPGLQVDTQYF. CDR3 in DNA: TGTGCCAGCAGTCCTCCGGGACTCCAGGTGGATACGCAGTATTTT.

The chain joins TRBV14 to TRBJ1-1; perhaps TRBD1 as D (5 bases). The CDR3 spans 14 residues. The V end was cut by 4 bases, the J end by 2 bases, with 11 bases between. Germline V gene lookup returns CDR1 SGHDN and CDR2 FVKESK. The CDR3 bases are TGTGCCAGCAGCCCTTGGGGCGGCAACACTGAAGCTTTCTTT. Encoded protein: CASSPWGGNTEAFF.

The chain couples TRBV9 to TRBJ2-5, with a tentative D call TRBD2 (6 bases). The germline V gene has CDR1 SGDLS and CDR2 YYNGEE. V dropped 1 base and J dropped 5 bases, with 18 bases sitting between them. The CDR3 is 16 residues long. CDR3 DNA sequence: TGTGCCAGCAGCGTATTGGGCGGGGCCGCCATGGAGACCCAGTACTTC. The encoded protein is CASSVLGGAAMETQYF.

The gene calls are TRBV6-6 and TRBJ1-2; 7 bases are shared with TRBD1. The J segment lost 0 bases and the V segment lost 2 bases, leaving 6 bases of the junction unmatched. The germline CDR1 and CDR2 sequences are MNHNY and SVGAGI (reference sequence). The CDR3 loop spans 16 amino acids. This CDR3 reads CASSYDRGTANYGYTF. The CDR3 DNA reads as TGTGCCAGCAGTTACGATCGCGGGACAGCTAACTATGGCTACACCTTC.

The V gene is TRBV5-1, the J gene TRBJ2-1; maybe TRBD1 (6 bases). The CDR3 totals 14 residues. CDR1 SGHRS and CDR2 YFSETQ come from the germline V gene. V was trimmed by 4 bases and J by 2 bases, leaving 10 bases between them. The CDR3 nucleotides are TGCGCCAGCAGCCAGGGGAGTACCTACAATGAGCAGTTCTTC. Its protein product is CASSQGSTYNEQFF.

The rearrangement links TRBV12-5 to TRBJ1-2; a weak D match, TRBD1 (6 bases). The CDR3 runs 15 residues. Trimming took off 5 bases at V and 4 bases at J, with 17 bases between the two ends. CDR1 LGHNT and CDR2 FRNRAP come from the germline V gene. CDR3 sequence reads: CASGTNQGPVYGYTF. Written as DNA, the CDR3 is TGTGCTAGTGGTACCAACCAGGGGCCCGTCTATGGCTACACCTTC.

The chain is built from TRBV10-3 and TRBJ2-7; TRBD2 aligns across 7 bases. Germline values: CDR1 ENHRY, CDR2 SYGVKD. CDR3 length equals 14 residues. V dropped 7 bases and J dropped 7; count of bases not matched to a gene: 13. As DNA, the CDR3 is TGTGCCATCATCCGGGACGCCATTAGCGGGGAGCAGTACTTC. It translates to CAIIRDAISGEQYF.

The V call is TRBV30, the J call TRBJ2-7, with TRBD1 matching over 9 bases. The CDR3 contains 16 residues. V lost 0 bases, J lost 5 bases, and 11 bases stayed unmatched. In germline, CDR1 is GTSNPN, CDR2 SVGIG (reference sequence). CDR3 sequence: CAWSVGTGRIGNEQYF. The CDR3 nucleotides read TGTGCCTGGAGTGTAGGGACAGGGAGAATAGGAAACGAGCAGTACTTC.

The V and J genes are TRBV28 and TRBJ1-2; 10 bases are shared with TRBD1. This CDR3 region has 15 residues. Trimming removed 6 bases from V and 2 bases from J; junction bases left unmatched: 6. Germline V lookup: CDR1 MDHEN, CDR2 SYDVKM. The CDR3 DNA reads TGTGCCAGCAGGGCGCCGGGACAGGGGAACTATGGCTACACCTTC. This sequence encodes CASRAPGQGNYGYTF.

The chain recombines TRBV19 with TRBJ2-7; D unclear. V lost 3 bases and J lost 2, with 11 bases in between. The CDR3 covers 14 residues. From germline, CDR1 is LNHDA and CDR2 SQIVND (reference sequence). CDR3 bases: TGTGCCAGTAGTATGGAGCGTAAGGCCTACGAGCAGTACTTC. It specifies CASSMERKAYEQYF. The full variable domain, rest sourced from reference TRBV19 and TRBJ2-7, is DGGITQSPKYLFRKEGQNVTLSCEQNLNHDAMYWYRQDPGQGLRLIYYSQIVNDFQKGDIAEGYSVSREKKESFPLTVTSAQKNPTAFYLCASSMERKAYEQYFGPGTRLTVT.

The chain is built from TRBV4-2 and TRBJ1-2; TRBD1 matches at 9 bases. The CDR3 covers 15 residues. The V and J ends lost 0 bases and 8 bases, in that order; junction bases with no gene match: 7. CDR1 LGHNA and CDR2 YNFKEQ come from the germline V gene. CDR3 residues: CASSQEGTGIRGYTF. CDR3 sequence (DNA): TGTGCCAGCAGCCAAGAAGGGACAGGGATCAGGGGCTACACCTTC.

V usage is TRBV7-7 and J usage is TRBJ2-1; TRBD2 matches 9 bases. The junction had 11 bases not matched to a gene; V was cut back by 10 bases and J by 7 bases. The CDR3 has 14 amino acids. Looked up from germline, CDR1 is SSHAT and CDR2 is FNYEAQ (reference sequence). The CDR3 spells CAIRASGNNNEQFF. DNA for the CDR3: TGTGCCATCAGAGCTAGCGGGAACAATAATGAGCAGTTCTTC.

The rearrangement links TRBV25-1 to TRBJ2-5; no reliable D call. Trimming shortened V by 6 bases and J by 2 bases, and 16 bases separated the two germline ends. The CDR3 contains 15 residues. Germline CDR1 reads MGHDK; CDR2 reads SYGVNS. CDR3 bases: TGTGCCAGCAGGGCTCGGGTCGAGAGACAAGAGACCCAGTACTTC. This gives the protein CASRARVERQETQYF. The variable domain in full, with the rest retrieved from reference TRBV25-1 and TRBJ2-5, is EADIYQTPRYLVIGTGKKITLECSQTMGHDKMYWYQQDPGMELHLIHYSYGVNSTEKGDLSSESTVSRIRTEHFPLTLESARPSHTSQYLCASRARVERQETQYFGPGTRLLVL.

The rearrangement links TRBV5-4 to TRBJ2-1; D uncertain. Trimming pared 0 bases from V and 2 bases from J, leaving 12 bases between. The germline V gene has CDR1 SGHNT and CDR2 YYREEE (reference sequence). CDR3 length equals 16 residues. CDR3 sequence: CASSLGSGWAYNEQFF. CDR3 bases: TGTGCCAGCAGCTTGGGGTCAGGATGGGCCTACAATGAGCAGTTCTTC.

V is TRBV29-1 and J is TRBJ2-7, with D perhaps TRBD2 (5 bases). CDR3 length: 13 amino acids. From germline, CDR1 is SQVTM and CDR2 ANQGSEA. The V end was cut by 4 bases, the J end by 5 bases, with 15 bases between. CDR3 loop: CSVAGVGDHEQYF. The CDR3 DNA reads as TGCAGCGTTGCCGGGGTGGGTGACCACGAGCAGTACTTC.

The chain couples TRBV5-5 to TRBJ1-2, with no clear D. CDR1 and CDR2 (germline): SGHKS, YYEKEE (reference sequence). This CDR3 contains 13 residues. The V end lost 0 bases, the J end lost 6 bases, and 9 bases lay between the germline ends. CDR3 sequence reads: CASSLVPGNGYTF. The CDR3 region has the DNA TGTGCCAGCAGCTTGGTACCCGGGAATGGCTACACCTTC.